One sample yielded the 28 T cell receptor beta chains listed below, sequenced in a study of T-cell memory formation after mild COVID-19. MiXCR, run by TCRdb on the 5' RACE reads, gives a single entry per CDR3 protein. The sample yields 200,000 to 250,000 distinct CDR3 sequences, approximately 10% seen once. The sequenced material came from PBMCs or a T cell subset sorted from them (not recorded which). The receptors originated from a man aged 18 to 30 who had mild COVID-19 (a few samples of this study predate the infection). Cell type and time point are not known.

This clonotype was seen ten or more times. This chain joins TRBV7-9 and TRBJ2-1; 10 positions agree with TRBD1. Germline CDR1 reads SEHNR; CDR2 reads FQNEAQ (reference sequence). J was trimmed by 4 bases and V by 5 bases; bases with no gene match: 5. The CDR3 has 15 residues. The CDR3 sequence is CASSHRDRGYNEQFF. The CDR3 DNA reads as TGTGCCAGCAGCCACCGGGACAGGGGTTACAATGAGCAGTTCTTC. Full variable domain (rest looked up from reference TRBV7-9 and TRBJ2-1): DTGVSQNPRHKITKRGQNVTFRCDPISEHNRLYWYRQTLGQGPEFLTYFQNEAQLEKSRLLSDRFSAERPKGSFSTLEIQRTEQGDSAMYLCASSHRDRGYNEQFFGPGTRLTVL.

This clonotype showed up just a few times. This sequence joins TRBV6-4 and TRBJ2-2; D gene uncertain. Trimming removed 0 bases from V and 4 bases from J, with 3 bases in between. The CDR3 sequence is 13 residues long. Germline CDR1 reads MRHNA; CDR2 reads SNTAGT. The CDR3 is CASSDSATGELFF. CDR3 bases: TGTGCCAGCAGTGACTCGGCCACCGGGGAGCTGTTTTTT.

In its sample, this clonotype was seen many times. This chain joins TRBV27 and TRBJ1-6, with TRBD1 identical over 12 bases. The CDR3 consists of 15 residues. Per germline, CDR1 MNHEY and CDR2 SMNVEV (reference sequence). V lost 4 bases to trimming and J lost 6 bases; unmatched junction nucleotides: 1. The CDR3 sequence is CASSWDRGRNSPLHF. For the CDR3, the DNA is TGTGCCAGCAGTTGGGACAGGGGGCGTAATTCACCCCTCCACTTT.

V is TRBV25-1 and J is TRBJ1-1; D perhaps matches TRBD1 (6 bases). CDR1 is MGHDK, CDR2 SYGVNS, per germline. The V and J ends lost 5 bases and 3 bases respectively, with 7 bases between them. There are 12 residues in the CDR3. The CDR3 nucleotides read TGTGCCAGCAGTTACAGGGACACTGAAGCTTTCTTT. Its protein is CASSYRDTEAFF.

V gene TRBV12-3 or TRBV12-4 combines with J gene TRBJ1-4, with D perhaps matching TRBD1 (6 bases). V lost 3 bases and J lost 4, with 12 bases in between. This CDR3 has 15 residues. The CDR3 nucleotides read TGTGCCAGCAGTTTCCGGACAGTCTATAATGAAAAACTGTTTTTT. Protein product: CASSFRTVYNEKLFF.

This chain connects TRBV7-9 to TRBJ1-4; TRBD1 matches at 7 bases. Trimming cost V 5 bases and J 6 bases; bases outside gene matches: 9. There are 15 residues in the CDR3. The germline V gene has CDR1 SEHNR and CDR2 FQNEAQ (reference sequence). This chain's CDR3 is CASSNQDRNHEKLFF. As DNA, the CDR3 is TGTGCCAGCAGCAACCAGGACAGGAACCATGAAAAACTGTTTTTT.

This clonotype came up a few times. The gene calls are TRBV5-1 and TRBJ2-6; D unclear. V was pared by 0 bases and J by 4 bases, with 14 bases between. Per germline, CDR1 SGHRS and CDR2 YFSETQ. The CDR3 loop spans 17 amino acids. CDR3 DNA sequence: TGCGCCAGCAGCTTGGCGGCAGGATTGCAAGGGGCCAACGTCCTGACTTTC. Its protein product is CASSLAAGLQGANVLTF.

This clonotype was picked up a small number of times. The chain carries TRBV7-8 and TRBJ1-1; no clear D gene. The CDR3 length is 15 residues. Trimming pared 6 bases from V and 6 bases from J, leaving 20 bases between. From germline, CDR1 is SGHVS and CDR2 FQNEAQ. This CDR3 is CASSSNYRGLAEAFF. The CDR3 nucleotides are TGTGCCAGCAGTTCTAATTATAGAGGGTTGGCTGAAGCTTTCTTT. Filled out from reference TRBV7-8 and TRBJ1-1, the complete variable domain reads GAGVSQSPRYKVAKRGQDVALRCDPISGHVSLFWYQQALGQGPEFLTYFQNEAQLDKSGLPSDRFFAERPEGSVSTLKIQRTQQEDSAVYLCASSSNYRGLAEAFFGQGTRLTVV.

This clonotype has just a few counts. V gene TRBV21-1 combines with J gene TRBJ1-2; TRBD1 was called by the table and not checked on the DNA. TRBV21-1 is annotated as a pseudogene. CDR3 length: 14 residues. Written as DNA, the CDR3 is TGTGCCAGCAACCCGCCGACAGGGTGTCCTGGCTACACCTTC. This sequence encodes CASNPPTGCPGYTF.

This clonotype was seen ten or more times. The genes are TRBV7-2 and TRBJ2-5; TRBD1 might be the D (6 bases). Trimming took 6 bases from V and 4 from J, leaving 12 bases between them. CDR3 size: 13 residues. The V gene's germline CDR1 is SGHTA and CDR2 FQGNSA. As DNA, the CDR3 is TGTGCCAGCAGGAAAGTGGGGGCAGAGACCCAGTACTTC. It is translated as CASRKVGAETQYF.

In this sample, this clonotype turned up many times. The chain recombines TRBV24-1 with TRBJ1-5; perhaps TRBD1 as D (6 bases). The CDR3 is made up of 18 amino acids. CDR1 is KGHDR, CDR2 SFDVKD, per germline. Trimming removed 4 bases from V and 0 bases from J, with 18 bases in between. Here the CDR3 DNA reads TGTGCCACCAGTGAAACTACCGGGACATCTTATAGCAATCAGCCCCAGCATTTT. Translating it yields CATSETTGTSYSNQPQHF.

This clonotype was detected only a few times. This sequence joins TRBV24-1 and TRBJ2-1; 7 positions match TRBD2. The CDR3 extends over 13 amino acids. The ends lost 6 bases at V and 7 bases at J; junction bases unmatched: 5. Per germline, CDR1 KGHDR and CDR2 SFDVKD. The CDR3 region is CATSTPAGNEQFF. CDR3 DNA: TGTGCCACCAGTACACCAGCGGGGAATGAGCAGTTCTTC.

This clonotype was counted a few times. The rearrangement links TRBV7-9 to TRBJ2-7; 10 nucleotides line up with TRBD2. Per the germline V gene, CDR1 is SEHNR and CDR2 is FQNEAQ (reference sequence). The CDR3 totals 13 residues. The V and J ends lost 5 bases and 6 bases, in that order; junction bases with no gene match: 4. The CDR3 loop reads CASSPGTSAEQYV. Written as DNA, the CDR3 is TGTGCCAGCAGCCCCGGGACTAGCGCCGAGCAGTACGTC.

This clonotype was picked up a small number of times. This rearrangement joins TRBV5-1 to TRBJ1-2; no definite D call. The germline V and J ends were trimmed by 0 bases and 0 bases, with 9 bases remaining between them. The CDR3 has 15 residues. Germline lookup yields CDR1 SGHRS and CDR2 YFSETQ. The CDR3 loop reads CASSLGQISNYGYTF. CDR3 DNA: TGCGCCAGCAGCTTGGGCCAGATTTCTAACTATGGCTACACCTTC.

This clonotype was seen a handful of times. This chain connects TRBV7-9 to TRBJ1-1; a possible D gene is TRBD1 (5 bases). CDR3 length: 14 amino acids. The V and J ends lost 5 bases and 2 bases respectively, with 12 bases between them. Germline V gene data show CDR1 as SEHNR and CDR2 as FQNEAQ (reference sequence). The DNA for the CDR3 is TGTGCCAGCAGCGCGGGACTCTTAAACACTGAAGCTTTCTTT. Its protein is CASSAGLLNTEAFF.

This clonotype has ten or more counts. The chain employs TRBV4-1 and TRBJ2-3, with a tentative D call TRBD1 (5 bases). The CDR3 loop spans 16 amino acids. V was shortened by 0 bases and J by 0 bases, with 10 bases between the two germline ends. CDR1 is MGHRA, CDR2 YSYEKL, per germline. CDR3 sequence (DNA): TGCGCCAGCAGCCAAGAAGGGGCGCCAAGCACAGATACGCAGTATTTT. Its protein product is CASSQEGAPSTDTQYF.

The chain links TRBV30 to TRBJ1-2; 7 positions agree with TRBD1. Germline V gives CDR1 GTSNPN, CDR2 SVGIG (reference sequence). The trim removed 0 bases at V and 4 bases at J, leaving 2 bases unmatched. The CDR3 is made up of 13 amino acids. CDR3 DNA: TGTGCCTGGAGTGTTAACAGGGGCTATGGCTACACCTTC. Its protein is CAWSVNRGYGYTF.

This clonotype was counted a few times. The rearrangement uses TRBV6-5 and TRBJ1-2; 9 bases match TRBD1. The CDR3 spans 13 residues. Germline CDR1 reads MNHEY; CDR2 reads SVGAGI. Trimming took 6 bases from V and 7 from J; bases not matched to a gene: 6. CDR3 in amino acids: CASSIQGASGYTF. The CDR3, as DNA: TGTGCCAGCAGCATACAGGGGGCCAGTGGCTACACCTTC.

This rearrangement joins TRBV2 to TRBJ2-7; D possibly corresponds to TRBD2 (5 bases). V was cut by 1 base and J by 4 bases, with 14 bases left in between. Germline lookup yields CDR1 SNHLY and CDR2 FYNNEI. The CDR3 sequence is 15 residues long. The chain's CDR3 is CASSEGDLRGYEQYF. CDR3 DNA: TGTGCCAGCAGTGAAGGAGACCTCCGGGGATACGAGCAGTACTTC.

Ten or more counts support this clonotype. CDR3 residues: CASSLGWTGGELFF. The CDR3 coding sequence is TGTGCCAGCAGTTTAGGATGGACAGGGGGGGAGCTGTTTTTT. The chain uses TRBV27 and TRBJ2-2; 8 bases align to TRBD1. The CDR3 totals 14 residues. The germline V gene encodes CDR1 MNHEY and CDR2 SMNVEV (reference sequence). Trimming at V came to 2 bases and at J to 8 bases, leaving 4 bases not matched to a gene.

This rearrangement joins TRBV7-9 to TRBJ1-1; D call uncertain. V was shortened by 5 bases and J by 0 bases, with 7 bases between the two germline ends. The CDR3 contains 13 residues. Per the germline V gene, CDR1 is SEHNR and CDR2 is FQNEAQ (reference sequence). This CDR3 reads CASSPAMNTEAFF. The CDR3 region has the DNA TGTGCCAGCAGCCCCGCTATGAACACTGAAGCTTTCTTT.

The rearrangement joins TRBV12-5 to TRBJ2-1, with no clear D. Germline CDR1 is LGHNT and CDR2 is FRNRAP. The CDR3 covers 12 residues. Trimming took 7 bases from V and 10 from J, leaving 14 bases between them. This chain's CDR3 is CASAPGLREQFF. DNA of the CDR3: TGTGCTAGTGCCCCGGGTCTCCGGGAGCAGTTCTTC.

This clonotype was detected only a few times. The V and J genes are TRBV12-3 or TRBV12-4 and TRBJ2-7; 7 positions agree with TRBD2. V trimming: 4 bases; J trimming: 3 bases; junction bases outside the gene matches: 12. This CDR3 is built from 16 residues. Here the CDR3 DNA reads TGTGCCAGCAGTTCCCCGGGGGGACCGTACCGCTACGAGCAGTACTTC. It is translated as CASSSPGGPYRYEQYF.

This clonotype was counted between two and nine times. The chain couples TRBV29-1 to TRBJ1-1, with D possibly TRBD1 on 6 matching bases. Germline V gives CDR1 SQVTM, CDR2 ANQGSEA. This CDR3 spans 13 amino acids. Trimming took off 2 bases at V and 3 bases at J, with 10 bases between the two ends. CDR3 protein: CSVELPGDTEAFF. In nucleotides, the CDR3 is TGCAGCGTTGAATTGCCAGGGGACACTGAAGCTTTCTTT. Drawing the rest from reference TRBV29-1 and TRBJ1-1, the complete variable domain is SAVISQKPSRDICQRGTSLTIQCQVDSQVTMMFWYRQQPGQSLTLIATANQGSEATYESGFVIDKFPISRPNLTFSTLTVSNMSPEDSSIYLCSVELPGDTEAFFGQGTRLTVV.

This clonotype came up a few times. The V and J genes are TRBV6-2 or TRBV6-3 and TRBJ2-7; 8 positions match TRBD2. CDR1 and CDR2 (germline): MNHEY, SVGEGT. The CDR3 has 13 residues. The trim removed 6 bases at V and 3 bases at J, leaving 4 bases unmatched. The chain's CDR3 is CASRTGTSYEQYF. As DNA, the CDR3 is TGTGCCAGCAGAACCGGGACTAGCTACGAGCAGTACTTC.

The chain combines TRBV29-1 with TRBJ1-3; D gene ambiguous. This CDR3 has 13 amino acids. CDR1 and CDR2 (germline): SQVTM, ANQGSEA. V dropped 6 bases and J dropped 0 bases, with 9 bases sitting between them. The CDR3 sequence: CSVHGVSGNTIYF. In nucleotides, the CDR3 is TGCAGCGTCCACGGTGTCTCTGGAAACACCATATATTTT.

The chain joins TRBV5-1 to TRBJ2-2, with unresolved D. Germline values: CDR1 SGHRS, CDR2 YFSETQ. The CDR3 is 13 amino acids. V gave up 3 bases and J gave up 4 bases, with 7 bases separating them. This CDR3 is CASSWIGTGELFF. The CDR3 coding sequence is TGCGCCAGCAGCTGGATTGGCACCGGGGAGCTGTTTTTT. The complete variable domain, with remaining parts taken from reference TRBV5-1 and TRBJ2-2, reads KAGVTQTPRYLIKTRGQQVTLSCSPISGHRSVSWYQQTPGQGLQFLFEYFSETQRNKGNFPGRFSGRQFSNSRSEMNVSTLELGDSALYLCASSWIGTGELFFGEGSRLTVL.

This clonotype has a handful of counts. The DNA of the CDR3 is TGTGCCAGCAGCCAAGATAAAGGGCAGGCGGATGAGCAGTTCTTC. Protein product: CASSQDKGQADEQFF. V and J are TRBV3-1 and TRBJ2-1, with D hard to call. Germline lookup yields CDR1 LGHDT and CDR2 YNNKEL (reference sequence). V gave up 0 bases and J gave up 8 bases, with 14 bases separating them. The CDR3 contains 15 residues.